One T cell receptor (beta chain) is described in this entry. Generated by immunoSEQ multiplex PCR, the TCRdb table keeps only in-frame clones and is missing some. The data show some 99,000 clones, 81% seen once. The CDR3 loop spans 11 amino acids. Germline-derived CDR1 and CDR2 are LNHDA and SQIVND (reference sequence). V was clipped by 6 bases and J by 5 bases; unmatched bases: 0. This sample is drawn from a study of blood T cell repertoires in COVID-19. The sequence was obtained from a woman older than 75 with acute or convalescent COVID-19. Sequencing was performed on peripheral blood. The chain links TRBV19 to TRBJ2-5, with 7 bases identical to TRBD1. DNA of the CDR3: TGTGCCAGTAGGACAGGGGAGACCCAGTACTTC. The encoded protein is CASRTGETQYF.